This T cell receptor (beta chain) was captured in a study of T cells in tuberculosis. Findings and limits, study-wide: T cells binding CD1B-GMM tetramer weakly possibly escaped the sort.

Thawed, overnight-rested PBMC were stained with GMM-loaded CD1B tetramer, viability dye and anti-CD3, then sorted. The CD1B tetramers carried C32 glucose monomycolate purified from Rhodococcus equi. Tetramer-sorted PBMC had been CD14 monocyte-depleted before freezing. From each donor, some 100,000 tetramer-negative cells were sorted. TCR-alpha and TCR-beta chains were sequenced unpaired. Libraries were prepared by immunoSEQ multiplex PCR; TCRdb keeps only in-frame clonotypes and omits some of them. The table lists approximately 57,000 clones, 88% of them singletons. The sequenced sample was CD1b-GMM tetramer-negative cells sorted from PBMCs. This receptor was identified in an adult woman with latent tuberculosis.

Here the CDR3 reads CSVLLTGSKGYTF. CDR3 nucleotides: TGCAGCGTTTTGCTTACAGGGTCTAAGGGCTACACCTTC. The chain has TRBV29-1 and TRBJ1-2, with a weak D call TRBD1 (6 bases). Germline values: CDR1 SQVTM, CDR2 ANQGSEA. V was pared by 5 bases and J by 8 bases, with 18 bases between. The CDR3 is 13 amino acids.